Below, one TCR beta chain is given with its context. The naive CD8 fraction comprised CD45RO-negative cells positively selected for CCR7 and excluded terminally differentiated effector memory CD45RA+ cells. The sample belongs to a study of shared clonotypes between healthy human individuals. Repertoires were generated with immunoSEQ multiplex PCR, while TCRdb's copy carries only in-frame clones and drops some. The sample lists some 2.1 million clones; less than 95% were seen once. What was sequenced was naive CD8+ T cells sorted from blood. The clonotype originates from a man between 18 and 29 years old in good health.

The CDR3 nucleotides read TGTGCCTGGAGTGTTCGACAGGGGTTAGGAGAGACCCAGTACTTC. Its translation: CAWSVRQGLGETQYF. The chain has TRBV30 and TRBJ2-5, with 8 bases matching TRBD1. CDR3 length equals 15 residues. Trimming cost V 0 bases and J 4 bases; bases outside gene matches: 7. CDR1 is GTSNPN and CDR2 is SVGIG in the germline V gene (reference sequence). Based on the CDR3 plus reference TRBV30 and TRBJ2-5, the full variable domain is SQTIHQWPATLVQPVGSPLSLECTVEGTSNPNLYWYRQAAGRGLQLLFYSVGIGQISSEVPQNLSASRPQDRQFILSSKKLLLSDSGFYLCAWSVRQGLGETQYFGPGTRLLVL.